This is a list of T cell receptor beta chains from one sample in a study of shared clonotypes between healthy human individuals. Profiled with immunoSEQ multiplex PCR; TCRdb holds only in-frame clones, not every one. This sample has around 1.9 million clones, with just under 95% found just once. Sequenced material: naive CD8+ T cells from PBMCs. The receptors stem from a man between 18 and 35 years old in good health. Some clones in this sample may be carry-over from other donors' samples. The CDR3 runs from the conserved cysteine through the conserved F or W. A D gene is named only where the DNA matches it firmly.

d_gene	v_gene	j_gene	CDR3nt	CDR3aa
TRBD1	TRBV2	TRBJ1-2	TGTGCCAGCAGTGAAGCGCTTTGGGACAGGGCCAAACTCTACTATGGCTACACCTTC	CASSEALWDRAKLYYGYTF
TRBD2	TRBV9	TRBJ2-1	TGTGCCAGCAGCCCCGGGGGGGCGACTACCTACAATGAGCAGTTCTTC	CASSPGGATTYNEQFF
NA	TRBV2	TRBJ2-7	TGTGCCAGCACCGGTGGACATTCCCCCTACGAGCAGTACTTC	CASTGGHSPYEQYF
TRBD2	TRBV7-6	TRBJ2-1	TGTGCCAGCAGCTTATTGGTGGGAGGGCCTGATGAGCAGTTCTTC	CASSLLVGGPDEQFF
TRBD1	TRBV7-2	TRBJ2-7	TGTGCCAGCAGCTTGATGACAGGGCCAGGGTACGAGCAGTACTTC	CASSLMTGPGYEQYF
NA	TRBV9	TRBJ1-5	TGTGCCAGCAGCGTAGAGGGGTCCGATCAGCCCCAGCATTTT	CASSVEGSDQPQHF
NA	TRBV6-9	TRBJ2-7	TGTGCCAGCGACTTAAAAGGGAACGAGCAGTACTTC	CASDLKGNEQYF
NA	TRBV28	TRBJ1-2	TGTGCCAGCAGACCAAGGGGGGGTAACTATGGCTACACCTTC	CASRPRGGNYGYTF
TRBD1	TRBV10-1	TRBJ2-3	TGCGCCAGCAGTGAGTCGGGACAGGGCGGGGCAGATACGCAGTATTTT	CASSESGQGGADTQYF
TRBD1	TRBV7-3	TRBJ2-7	TGTGCCAGCAGCTTAGACAGGGTCCCATCGGGTGAGCAGTACTTC	CASSLDRVPSGEQYF
NA	TRBV10-1	TRBJ2-7	TGCGCCAGCAGTGAGTCGCTGGCAGGTAGGGCCTACGAGCAGTACTTC	CASSESLAGRAYEQYF
NA	TRBV7-8	TRBJ2-7	TGTGCCAGCAGCTCCGGGCGCGGGAAAAGGACCTACGAGCAGTACTTC	CASSSGRGKRTYEQYF
NA	TRBV7-9	TRBJ1-4	TGTGCCAGCAGCTCACACGTGTCGGAGGCTAATGAAAAACTGTTTTTT	CASSSHVSEANEKLFF
NA	TRBV28	TRBJ1-5	TGTGCCAGCAGTTTCCGGGGAAGGATGAATCAGCCCCAGCATTTT	CASSFRGRMNQPQHF